This entry concerns a single TCR beta chain. Antigen specificity is unknown. This CDR3 has 15 amino acids. Germline V CDR1 and CDR2: MNHEY, SMNVEV (reference sequence). V was shortened by 1 base and J by 7 bases, with 16 bases between the two germline ends. A second PCR, run for roughly 7 to 11 cycles, used a sample-barcoded 5' primer plus a J-beta primer mix. Every cDNA molecule bore a tag from a template-switch adaptor containing 12 random nucleotides. TCRdb re-called the 5' RACE reads through MiXCR, storing one row per CDR3 protein. The sample includes 700,000 to 800,000 distinct CDR3 sequences, roughly 43% of them seen just once. The sample belongs to a study of blood T cells in healthy people across ages. Study-level results: In long-lived donors, naive CD4+ cell counts and diversity exceeded those of aged donors.

The sequence was obtained from a woman in her sixties or seventies in good health. Sequencing input: blood. The J gene is TRBJ1-2, the V gene TRBV27, with a tentative D call TRBD1 (6 bases). Here the CDR3 DNA reads TGTGCCAGCAGTTTATGGGGTCAGGGGACGCGTGGCTACACCTTC. As protein: CASSLWGQGTRGYTF.